Sequencing of this T cell receptor beta chain was carried out in a study of blood T cells in healthy people across ages. This clonotype was seen ten or more times. With V trimmed by 10 bases and J by 1 base, 5 bases remained unmatched. CDR1 and CDR2 from the germline V gene are ENHRY and SYGVKD. The CDR3 spans 13 residues. Alongside a J-beta primer mix, a sample-barcoded 5' primer served in a second PCR lasting roughly 6 to 11 cycles. One entry per CDR3 protein results from TCRdb running MiXCR on the 5' RACE reads. The data hold 800,000 to 950,000 distinct CDR3 sequences, with approximately 32% observed a single time. These same records also appear under a second study, on T cells of mothers and their children.

The material sequenced was blood. The sequence came from a woman aged 40 to 50 in good health. The chain is built from TRBV10-3 and TRBJ2-5; TRBD1 matches at 8 bases. In DNA, the CDR3 is TGTGCCAGCCAGGGGACAGGCCAAGAGACCCAGTACTTC. It specifies CASQGTGQETQYF.